These 21 T cell receptor beta chains were all obtained from the same sample, sequenced in a study of T cell clones after liver transplantation. Sequencing used immunoSEQ multiplex PCR; TCRdb keeps in-frame clones, though not all of them. This sample has tens of thousands of clones, with 83% found just once. Sequenced here: CD4+ T cells from blood, sampled at the 22-month timepoint. Receptors were obtained from a human patient who received a liver transplant. A subset of T cells may come from the graft donor.

This chain links TRBV4-1 with TRBJ2-7, with 15 positions matching TRBD2. In germline, CDR1 is MGHRA, CDR2 YSYEKL. The CDR3 is 16 amino acids. V shed 4 bases and J 5 bases; nucleotides not matched to a gene: 6. CDR3 region: CASSPGLAGGRDEQYF. Written as DNA, the CDR3 is TGCGCCAGCAGCCCTGGACTAGCGGGAGGGCGGGACGAGCAGTACTTC.

This CDR3 is CAINGQGPTGELFF. The CDR3, as DNA: TGTGCCATCAACGGACAGGGACCCACCGGGGAGCTGTTTTTT. The chain has TRBV10-3 and TRBJ2-2; TRBD1 matches 8 bases. The length of the CDR3 is 14 residues. Trimming at V came to 7 bases and at J to 4 bases, leaving 5 bases not matched to a gene. Germline assignment: CDR1 ENHRY and CDR2 SYGVKD.

This clone occurred once. The chain has TRBV28 and TRBJ2-5; either TRBD1 or TRBD2 may supply D (5 bases each). The CDR3 is made up of 12 amino acids. The germline CDR1 and CDR2 sequences are MDHEN and SYDVKM. V shed 6 bases and J shed 5 bases, with 10 bases lying between them. CDR3 protein: CASSIWGETQYF. The CDR3 DNA reads as TGTGCCAGCAGCATTTGGGGGGAGACCCAGTACTTC.

V and J are TRBV11-2 and TRBJ1-2; D call uncertain. The CDR3 is 15 residues long. V was pared by 0 bases and J by 2 bases, with 10 bases between. The V gene's germline CDR1 is SGHAT and CDR2 FQNNGV. The chain's CDR3 is CASSLDRGMNYGYTF. The CDR3 nucleotides read TGTGCCAGCAGCTTAGATCGTGGGATGAACTATGGCTACACCTTC.

The chain links TRBV5-1 to TRBJ2-2, with TRBD2 as a possible D gene (6 bases). V lost 0 bases to trimming and J lost 6 bases, with 12 bases between them. CDR1 and CDR2 (germline): SGHRS, YFSETQ. The CDR3 has 15 residues. CDR3 nucleotide sequence: TGCGCCAGCAGCTTGGATTTCGGGGGAGCCGGGGAGCTGTTTTTT. Translated: CASSLDFGGAGELFF.

This clone was found once. The chain joins TRBV7-9 to TRBJ2-5; 9 positions agree with TRBD1. Germline lookup yields CDR1 SEHNR and CDR2 FQNEAQ (reference sequence). The CDR3 loop spans 15 amino acids. The ends lost 5 bases at V and 1 base at J; junction bases unmatched: 5. The CDR3 is CASSTGTGLQETQYF. The DNA of the CDR3 is TGTGCCAGCAGCACCGGGACAGGGCTCCAAGAGACCCAGTACTTC.

The rearrangement joins TRBV7-3 to TRBJ2-3; 10 bases map to TRBD2. The trim removed 5 bases at V and 0 bases at J, leaving 5 bases unmatched. CDR1 is SGHTA and CDR2 is FQGTGA in the germline V gene. The CDR3 contains 16 residues. The CDR3: CASSQVAGGSTDTQYF. The CDR3 nucleotides read TGTGCCAGCAGCCAAGTAGCGGGGGGTAGCACAGATACGCAGTATTTT.

The V gene is TRBV6-6, the J gene TRBJ1-1; 7 bases line up with TRBD1. Trimming at V came to 7 bases and at J to 8 bases, leaving 13 bases not matched to a gene. The CDR3 loop spans 14 amino acids. Germline V gene sequence: CDR1 MNHNY, CDR2 SVGAGI (reference sequence). CDR3 residues: CASTKQGTASEAFF. The CDR3 DNA sequence: TGTGCCAGCACCAAACAGGGGACAGCGTCCGAAGCTTTCTTT.

The chain carries TRBV5-6 and TRBJ2-1; no clear D. In germline, CDR1 is SGHDT, CDR2 YYEEEE. Trimming removed 1 base at V and 0 bases at J, with 8 bases between. CDR3 length: 15 residues. The CDR3 here is CASSLSSYSYNEQFF. The CDR3 bases are TGTGCCAGCAGCTTGTCGTCGTACTCCTACAATGAGCAGTTCTTC.

This clone showed up just a few times. The rearrangement joins TRBV4-1 to TRBJ1-1, with unresolved D. The CDR3 is 12 amino acids. The ends were cut back, 2 bases at V and 5 bases at J, with 6 bases in the middle. The germline CDR1 and CDR2 sequences are MGHRA and YSYEKL. CDR3 sequence reads: CASSQRETEAFF. CDR3 sequence (DNA): TGCGCCAGCAGCCAAAGGGAAACTGAAGCTTTCTTT.

The CDR3, as DNA: TGTGCCAGCAGTTACAGGAGCAATCAGCCCCAGCATTTT. This encodes CASSYRSNQPQHF. The gene calls are TRBV6-5 and TRBJ1-5; D is ambiguous. The length of the CDR3 is 13 residues. V lost 2 bases and J 1 base, leaving 3 bases between the germline ends. Germline CDR1 and CDR2: MNHEY and SVGAGI.

The rearrangement joins TRBV11-1 to TRBJ1-1; D call uncertain. The V gene lost 1 base and the J gene lost 1 base, with 4 bases spanning the gap. The CDR3 loop spans 13 amino acids. Per the germline V gene, CDR1 is SGHAT and CDR2 is FQDESV (reference sequence). For the CDR3, the DNA is TGTGCCAGCAGCTTAGGACAGAACACTGAAGCTTTCTTT. Translation gives CASSLGQNTEAFF.

The CDR3 sequence: CASSISSGRPTDTQYF. The CDR3 DNA reads TGTGCCAGCAGCATCTCTAGCGGGAGGCCCACAGATACGCAGTATTTT. The rearrangement joins TRBV5-4 to TRBJ2-3; 11 bases are a match to TRBD2. CDR3 size: 16 residues. Germline loops: CDR1 SGHNT, CDR2 YYREEE (reference sequence). With 4 bases clipped from V and 2 bases from J, the junction kept 6 bases outside the gene matches.

The chain recombines TRBV6-5 with TRBJ2-5; weak D call: TRBD1 (6 bases). Trimming took off 2 bases at V and 5 bases at J, with 12 bases between the two ends. The CDR3 has 14 amino acids. CDR1 is MNHEY, CDR2 SVGAGI, per germline. The CDR3 spells CASSYEGVDETQYF. Here the CDR3 DNA reads TGTGCCAGCAGTTACGAGGGGGTAGACGAGACCCAGTACTTC.

The J gene is TRBJ1-5, the V gene TRBV10-2, with 11 bases lining up with TRBD1. The CDR3 is made up of 14 amino acids. CDR1 is WSHSY, CDR2 SAAADI, per germline. J was trimmed by 6 bases and V by 8 bases; bases with no gene match: 6. This chain's CDR3 is CASRDRGISQPQHF. In DNA form, the CDR3 reads TGCGCCAGCCGGGACAGGGGGATATCTCAGCCCCAGCATTTT.

The genes are TRBV7-2 and TRBJ1-1; maybe TRBD1 (6 bases). CDR1 and CDR2 (germline): SGHTA, FQGNSA. This CDR3 is 13 amino acids long. Trimming took off 2 bases at V and 7 bases at J, with 11 bases between the two ends. In nucleotides, the CDR3 is TGTGCCAGCAGCTTAAGGGGGGCCGGTGAAGCTTTCTTT. This sequence encodes CASSLRGAGEAFF.

The chain uses TRBV7-8 and TRBJ2-1, with D unclear. The ends were cut back, 2 bases at V and 8 bases at J, with 7 bases in the middle. The CDR3 is 12 residues long. Germline V gene lookup returns CDR1 SGHVS and CDR2 FQNEAQ. CDR3 DNA: TGTGCCAGCAGCTTACGGCTCGATGAGCAGTTCTTC. This translates into CASSLRLDEQFF.

The gene calls are TRBV12-5 and TRBJ2-2, with 15 bases lining up with TRBD2. The germline V gene has CDR1 LGHNT and CDR2 FRNRAP. The J segment lost 4 bases and the V segment lost 0 bases, leaving 9 bases of the junction unmatched. This CDR3 region has 20 residues. CDR3 nucleotides: TGTGCTAGTGGTTTGGTAGGCGGACTAGCGGGGGGGCGCGTCACCGGGGAGCTGTTTTTT. It specifies CASGLVGGLAGGRVTGELFF.

In regard to this clone: Other DNA sequences in this specimen translate into the identical CDR3. J is TRBJ2-3 and V is TRBV5-6, with 10 bases matching TRBD1. Germline lookup yields CDR1 SGHDT and CDR2 YYEEEE. Trimming at V came to 2 bases and at J to 3 bases, leaving 3 bases not matched to a gene. This CDR3 comprises 15 residues. In DNA form, the CDR3 reads TGTGCCAGCAGCTTTCGGACAGGGGGGACAGATACGCAGTATTTT. It translates to CASSFRTGGTDTQYF.

J is TRBJ2-3 and V is TRBV5-1, with TRBD2 matching over 8 bases. The CDR3 extends over 14 amino acids. CDR1 and CDR2 (germline): SGHRS, YFSETQ. V dropped 8 bases and J dropped 1; count of bases not matched to a gene: 6. For the CDR3, the DNA is TGCGCCAGTCGTGTGACTAGCGGCACAGATACGCAGTATTTT. It translates to CASRVTSGTDTQYF.

The chain carries TRBV7-9 and TRBJ2-2; 7 nucleotides line up with TRBD1. Per germline, CDR1 SEHNR and CDR2 FQNEAQ (reference sequence). This CDR3 is built from 15 residues. J gave up 7 bases and V 1 base, and 6 bases lay outside the gene matches. Here the CDR3 DNA reads TGTGCCAGCAGCTTAGTAGCGACAGGGATCGGGGAGCTGTTTTTT. Translating gives CASSLVATGIGELFF.